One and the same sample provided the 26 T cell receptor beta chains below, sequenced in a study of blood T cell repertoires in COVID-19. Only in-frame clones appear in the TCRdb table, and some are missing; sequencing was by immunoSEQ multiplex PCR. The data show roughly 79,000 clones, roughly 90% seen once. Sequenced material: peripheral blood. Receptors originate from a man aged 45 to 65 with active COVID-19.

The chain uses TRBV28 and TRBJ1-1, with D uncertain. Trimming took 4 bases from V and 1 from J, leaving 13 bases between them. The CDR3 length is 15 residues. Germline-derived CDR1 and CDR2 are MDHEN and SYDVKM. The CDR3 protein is CASSSLPLRNTEAFF. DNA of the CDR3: TGTGCCAGCAGTTCACTACCTTTAAGGAACACTGAAGCTTTCTTT.

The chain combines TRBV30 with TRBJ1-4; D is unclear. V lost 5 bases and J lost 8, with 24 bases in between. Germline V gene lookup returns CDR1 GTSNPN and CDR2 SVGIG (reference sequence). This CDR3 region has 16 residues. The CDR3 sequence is CAWAPPGVRGREKLFF. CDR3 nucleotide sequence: TGTGCCTGGGCCCCCCCTGGCGTCAGAGGAAGGGAAAAACTGTTTTTT.

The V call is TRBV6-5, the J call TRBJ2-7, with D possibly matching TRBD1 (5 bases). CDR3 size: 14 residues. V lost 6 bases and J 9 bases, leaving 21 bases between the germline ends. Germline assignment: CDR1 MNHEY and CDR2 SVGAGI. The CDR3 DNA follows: TGTGCCAGCAGGACTGGCAGGGCGGCGAATTGGCAGTACTTC. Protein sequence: CASRTGRAANWQYF.

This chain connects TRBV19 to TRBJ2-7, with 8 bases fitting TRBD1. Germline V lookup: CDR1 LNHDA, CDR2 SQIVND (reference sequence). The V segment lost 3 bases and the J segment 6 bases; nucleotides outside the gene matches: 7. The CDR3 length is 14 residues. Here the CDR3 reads CASSIGDRGSEQYF. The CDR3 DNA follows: TGTGCCAGTAGTATTGGTGACAGGGGAAGCGAGCAGTACTTC.

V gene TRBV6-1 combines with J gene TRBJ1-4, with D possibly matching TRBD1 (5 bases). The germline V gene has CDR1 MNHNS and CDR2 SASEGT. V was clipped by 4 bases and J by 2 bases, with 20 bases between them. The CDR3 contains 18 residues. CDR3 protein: CASSVRGPGVSTNEKLFF. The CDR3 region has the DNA TGTGCCAGCAGTGTAAGGGGCCCGGGCGTATCGACTAATGAAAAACTGTTTTTT.

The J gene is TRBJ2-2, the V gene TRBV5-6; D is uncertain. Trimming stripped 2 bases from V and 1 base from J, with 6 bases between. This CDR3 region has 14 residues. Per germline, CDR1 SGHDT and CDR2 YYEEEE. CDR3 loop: CASSFGVNTGELFF. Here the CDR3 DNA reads TGTGCCAGCAGCTTTGGAGTGAACACCGGGGAGCTGTTTTTT.

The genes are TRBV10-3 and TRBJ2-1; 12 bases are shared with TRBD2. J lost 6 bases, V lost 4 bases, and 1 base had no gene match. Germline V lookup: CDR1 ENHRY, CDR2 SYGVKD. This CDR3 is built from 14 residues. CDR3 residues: CAISGTSGINEQFF. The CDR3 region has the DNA TGTGCCATCAGTGGGACTAGCGGGATCAATGAGCAGTTCTTC.

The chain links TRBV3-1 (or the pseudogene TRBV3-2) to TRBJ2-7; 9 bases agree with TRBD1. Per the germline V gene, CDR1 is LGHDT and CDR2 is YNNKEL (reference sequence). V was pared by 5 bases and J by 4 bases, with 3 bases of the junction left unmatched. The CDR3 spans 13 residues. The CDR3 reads CASSSQGAYEQYF. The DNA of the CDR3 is TGTGCCAGCAGCTCACAGGGGGCTTACGAGCAGTACTTC.

In nucleotides, the CDR3 is TGTGCCAGCAGCTTAGCCCTCCCAGGGGTGGGCTATGGCTACACCTTC. Translated, it gives CASSLALPGVGYGYTF. The V call is TRBV7-2, the J call TRBJ1-2, with D perhaps matching TRBD1 (6 bases). V lost 0 bases and J 4 bases, leaving 15 bases between the germline ends. The CDR3 is 16 amino acids. Germline V gives CDR1 SGHTA, CDR2 FQGNSA.

The CDR3, as DNA: TGTGCCAGCAGCTTAGTGGGGGGACGCGAGCAGTACTTC. Residues: CASSLVGGREQYF. J is TRBJ2-7 and V is TRBV7-9; TRBD2 is a possible D gene (6 bases). The CDR3 extends over 13 amino acids. Germline V gene lookup returns CDR1 SEHNR and CDR2 FQNEAQ (reference sequence). V was trimmed by 1 base and J by 6 bases, leaving 10 bases between them.

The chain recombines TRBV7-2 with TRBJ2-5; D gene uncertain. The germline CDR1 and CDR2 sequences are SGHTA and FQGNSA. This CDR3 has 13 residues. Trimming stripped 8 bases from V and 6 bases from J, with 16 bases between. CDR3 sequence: CASRGEAVQTQYF. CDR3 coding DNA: TGTGCCAGCCGAGGAGAAGCAGTACAGACCCAGTACTTC.

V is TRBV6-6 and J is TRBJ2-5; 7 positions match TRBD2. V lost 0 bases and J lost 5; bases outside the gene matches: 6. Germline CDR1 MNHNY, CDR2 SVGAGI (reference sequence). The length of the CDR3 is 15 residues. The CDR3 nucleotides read TGTGCCAGCAGTTACTCCTCTAGCGGTGAGGAGACCCAGTACTTC. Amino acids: CASSYSSSGEETQYF.

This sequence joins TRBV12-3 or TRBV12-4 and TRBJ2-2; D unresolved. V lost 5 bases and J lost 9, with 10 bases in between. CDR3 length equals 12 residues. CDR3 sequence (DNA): TGTGCCAGCAGTCGAACAGCTCGGGAGCTGTTTTTT. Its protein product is CASSRTARELFF.

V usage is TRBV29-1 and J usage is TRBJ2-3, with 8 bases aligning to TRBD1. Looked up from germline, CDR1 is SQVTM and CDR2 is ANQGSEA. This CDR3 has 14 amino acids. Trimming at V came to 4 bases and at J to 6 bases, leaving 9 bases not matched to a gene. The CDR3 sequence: CSVAQGQVGDTQYF. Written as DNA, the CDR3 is TGCAGCGTTGCGCAGGGACAGGTCGGGGATACGCAGTATTTT.

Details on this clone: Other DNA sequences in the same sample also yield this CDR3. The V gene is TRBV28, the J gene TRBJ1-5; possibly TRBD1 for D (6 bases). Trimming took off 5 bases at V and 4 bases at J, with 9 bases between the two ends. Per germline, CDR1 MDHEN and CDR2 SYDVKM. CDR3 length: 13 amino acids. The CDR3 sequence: CASSPTGNQPQHF. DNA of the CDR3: TGTGCCAGCAGTCCCACAGGGAATCAGCCCCAGCATTTT.

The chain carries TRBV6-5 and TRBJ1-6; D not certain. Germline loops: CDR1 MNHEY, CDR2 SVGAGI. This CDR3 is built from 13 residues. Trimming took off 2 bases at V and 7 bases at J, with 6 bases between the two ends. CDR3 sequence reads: CASSYRLNSPLHF. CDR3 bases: TGTGCCAGCAGTTACAGACTGAATTCACCCCTCCACTTT.

CDR3 sequence (DNA): TGTGCCAGCAGCTTAGGGGCAGGCGGGACCCAGTACTTC. Translation gives CASSLGAGGTQYF. The rearrangement links TRBV7-3 to TRBJ2-5; tentatively, D is TRBD1 (5 bases). V lost 2 bases, J lost 7 bases, and 11 bases lay in between. Germline CDR1 reads SGHTA; CDR2 reads FQGTGA. The CDR3 contains 13 residues.

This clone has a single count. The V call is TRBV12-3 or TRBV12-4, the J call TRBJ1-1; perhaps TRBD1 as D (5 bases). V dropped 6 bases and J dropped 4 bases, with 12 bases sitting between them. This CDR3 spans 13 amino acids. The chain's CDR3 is CASRFRGGTEAFF. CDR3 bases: TGTGCCAGCAGGTTTAGGGGCGGCACTGAAGCTTTCTTT.

The DNA for the CDR3 is TGTGCCAGCAGTAAGGCTAGCGGCACAGATACGCAGTATTTT. Amino acid sequence: CASSKASGTDTQYF. The chain uses TRBV6-2 or TRBV6-3 and TRBJ2-3; the D gene is possibly TRBD2 (6 bases). This CDR3 spans 14 amino acids. Trimming pared 5 bases from V and 1 base from J, leaving 10 bases between. Germline lookup yields CDR1 MNHEY and CDR2 SVGEGT.

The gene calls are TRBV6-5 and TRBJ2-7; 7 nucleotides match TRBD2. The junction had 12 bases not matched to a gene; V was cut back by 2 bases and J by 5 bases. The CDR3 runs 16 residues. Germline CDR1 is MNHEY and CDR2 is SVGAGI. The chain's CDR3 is CASSYVGGELGHEQYF. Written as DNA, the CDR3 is TGTGCCAGCAGTTACGTGGGGGGGGAACTGGGCCACGAGCAGTACTTC.

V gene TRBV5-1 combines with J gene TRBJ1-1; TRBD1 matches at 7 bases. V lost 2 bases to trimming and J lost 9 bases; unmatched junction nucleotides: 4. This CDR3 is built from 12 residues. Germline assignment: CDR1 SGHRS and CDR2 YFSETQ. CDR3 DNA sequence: TGCGCCAGCAGCTTACAGGGGTGGAAAGCTTTCTTT. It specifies CASSLQGWKAFF. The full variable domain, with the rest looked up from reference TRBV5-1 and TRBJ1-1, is KAGVTQTPRYLIKTRGQQVTLSCSPISGHRSVSWYQQTPGQGLQFLFEYFSETQRNKGNFPGRFSGRQFSNSRSEMNVSTLELGDSALYLCASSLQGWKAFFGQGTRLTVV.

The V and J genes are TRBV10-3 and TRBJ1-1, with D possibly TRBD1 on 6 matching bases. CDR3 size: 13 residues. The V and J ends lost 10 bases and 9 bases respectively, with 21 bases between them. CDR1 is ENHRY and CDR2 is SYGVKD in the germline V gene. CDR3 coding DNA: TGTGCCACCCGGACCGAGATGAGGGGGAAAGCTTTCTTT. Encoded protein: CATRTEMRGKAFF.

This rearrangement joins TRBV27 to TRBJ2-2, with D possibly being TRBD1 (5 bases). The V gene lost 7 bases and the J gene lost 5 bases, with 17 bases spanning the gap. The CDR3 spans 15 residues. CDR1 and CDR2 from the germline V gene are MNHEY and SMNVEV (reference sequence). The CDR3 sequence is CASTLKAGITGELFF. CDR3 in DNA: TGTGCCAGCACCTTAAAGGCAGGGATAACCGGGGAGCTGTTTTTT.

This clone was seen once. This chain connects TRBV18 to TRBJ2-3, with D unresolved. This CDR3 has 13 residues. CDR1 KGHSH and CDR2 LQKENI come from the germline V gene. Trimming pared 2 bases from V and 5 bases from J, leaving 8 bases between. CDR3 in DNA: TGTGCCAGCTCACCAAATAGCCAAGATACGCAGTATTTT. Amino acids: CASSPNSQDTQYF.

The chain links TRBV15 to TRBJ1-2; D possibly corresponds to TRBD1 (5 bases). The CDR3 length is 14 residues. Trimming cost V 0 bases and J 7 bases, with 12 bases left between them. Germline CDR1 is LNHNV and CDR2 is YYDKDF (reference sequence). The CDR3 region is CATSRDLTVIGYTF. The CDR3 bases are TGTGCCACCAGCAGAGACCTGACAGTGATTGGCTACACCTTC.

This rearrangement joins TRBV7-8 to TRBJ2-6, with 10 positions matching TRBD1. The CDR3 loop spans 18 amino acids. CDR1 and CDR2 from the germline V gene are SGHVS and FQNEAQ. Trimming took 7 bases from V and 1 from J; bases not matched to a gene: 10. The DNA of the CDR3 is TGTGCCAGCACCATTGGGGGACAGGGGTTTTCTGGGGCCAACGTCCTGACTTTC. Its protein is CASTIGGQGFSGANVLTF.